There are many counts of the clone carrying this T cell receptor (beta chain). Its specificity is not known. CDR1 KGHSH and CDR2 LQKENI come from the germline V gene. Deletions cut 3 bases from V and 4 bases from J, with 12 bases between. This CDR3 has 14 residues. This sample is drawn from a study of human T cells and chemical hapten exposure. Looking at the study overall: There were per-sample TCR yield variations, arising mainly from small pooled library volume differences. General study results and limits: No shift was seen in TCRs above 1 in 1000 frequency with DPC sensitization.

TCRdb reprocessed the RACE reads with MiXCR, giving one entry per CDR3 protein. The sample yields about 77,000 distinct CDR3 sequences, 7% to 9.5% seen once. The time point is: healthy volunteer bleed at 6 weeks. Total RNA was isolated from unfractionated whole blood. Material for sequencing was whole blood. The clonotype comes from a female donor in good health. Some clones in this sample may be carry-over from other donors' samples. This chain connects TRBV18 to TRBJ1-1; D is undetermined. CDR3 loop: CASSPEAYGTEAFF. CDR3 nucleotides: TGTGCCAGCTCACCGGAAGCCTACGGCACTGAAGCTTTCTTT. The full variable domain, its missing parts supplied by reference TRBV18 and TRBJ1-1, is NAGVMQNPRHLVRRRGQEARLRCSPMKGHSHVYWYRQLPEEGLKFMVYLQKENIIDESGMPKERFSAEFPKEGPSILRIQQVVRGDSAAYFCASSPEAYGTEAFFGQGTRLTVV.